This TCR beta chain was recovered during a study of blood T cell repertoires in COVID-19. Study-wide context: Samples came from the United States, Italy and Spain, spanning acute and convalescent COVID-19.

Authors' processing steps: Cell counts per sample came from amplifying reference gene primers. This table comes from immunoSEQ multiplex PCR, and its TCRdb copy is limited to in-frame clones, with some not included. V, J and clone size derive from that table, while D and trimming were established from the DNA sequence. Here the sample spans around 65,000 clones, just over 90% being singletons. CDR1 and CDR2 (germline): SGDLS, YYNGEE. Trimming left V 3 bases short and J 0 bases short, with 16 bases between. This CDR3 spans 16 amino acids. Specimen: peripheral blood. The chain is built from TRBV9 and TRBJ2-7; D perhaps matches TRBD2 (5 bases). The TCR sequence derives from a human donor in a cohort sampled during active COVID-19. The CDR3 loop is CASSGEPAASSYEQYF. The CDR3 DNA follows: TGTGCCAGCAGCGGGGAGCCGGCTGCAAGCTCCTACGAGCAGTACTTC.